These 10 T cell receptor beta chains share one sample of origin, sequenced in a study of blood T cell repertoires in COVID-19. Measured with immunoSEQ multiplex PCR; TCRdb has only the in-frame clones, and not every one. The sample contains about 34,000 clones, approximately 81% of which appear only once. Input material: peripheral blood. These TCRs come from a human donor with acute or convalescent COVID-19. The donor label of this sample is uncertain.

The gene calls are TRBV4-3 and TRBJ1-1; D call uncertain. Per the germline V gene, CDR1 is LGHNA and CDR2 is YSLEER. V dropped 5 bases and J dropped 1 base, with 8 bases sitting between them. The CDR3 loop spans 13 amino acids. In DNA, the CDR3 is TGCGCCAGCAGCATACAAGAGAACACTGAAGCTTTCTTT. Translated, it gives CASSIQENTEAFF.

V is TRBV6-5 and J is TRBJ2-7; possible D gene TRBD2, 6 bases. Germline loops: CDR1 MNHEY, CDR2 SVGAGI. V lost 0 bases and J lost 3, with 15 bases in between. The CDR3 spans 16 residues. This CDR3 reads CASSYSGGTGHYEQYF. CDR3 DNA sequence: TGTGCCAGCAGTTACTCGGGGGGAACAGGCCACTACGAGCAGTACTTC.

V gene TRBV7-2 combines with J gene TRBJ2-7, with unresolved D. The CDR3 runs 15 residues. Between the trimmed V and J ends, which lost 1 base and 4 bases, there was a span of 14 bases. Looked up from germline, CDR1 is SGHTA and CDR2 is FQGNSA. DNA for the CDR3: TGTGCCAGCAGCTTAGACTCCGCGCTTACTTACGAGCAGTACTTC. Translation: CASSLDSALTYEQYF.

The gene calls are TRBV9 and TRBJ2-2, with 9 bases that match TRBD1. The V segment lost 4 bases and the J segment 3 bases; nucleotides outside the gene matches: 7. Germline CDR1 and CDR2: SGDLS and YYNGEE. The CDR3 is 16 residues long. This CDR3 reads CASSSGTGIDTGELFF. For the CDR3, the DNA is TGTGCCAGCAGCTCCGGGACAGGGATTGACACCGGGGAGCTGTTTTTT.

This chain uses TRBV2 with TRBJ2-7; 11 bases are a match to TRBD2. The CDR3 is 20 amino acids. Germline trimming cut 4 bases from V and 2 bases from J; bases unmatched to any gene: 19. CDR1 is SNHLY, CDR2 FYNNEI, per germline. CDR3 sequence: CASSALLPVSGGAYAYEQYF. In DNA form, the CDR3 reads TGTGCCAGCAGTGCCCTCCTACCTGTTAGCGGGGGGGCTTACGCCTACGAGCAGTACTTC.

The chain has TRBV7-2 and TRBJ2-1; D might be TRBD2 (5 bases). CDR3 length: 15 amino acids. Germline CDR1 is SGHTA and CDR2 is FQGNSA. V was pared by 3 bases and J by 0 bases, with 9 bases between. The CDR3: CASSFAGPSYNEQFF. The CDR3 nucleotides are TGTGCCAGCAGCTTCGCGGGTCCCTCCTACAATGAGCAGTTCTTC.

The chain recombines TRBV6-6 with TRBJ1-2; D ambiguous. The CDR3 consists of 14 residues. Germline V gives CDR1 MNHNY, CDR2 SVGAGI (reference sequence). V lost 8 bases, J lost 4 bases, and 17 bases lay in between. CDR3 nucleotide sequence: TGTGCCAGCCACACCGGCGGCCGAGTCTATGGCTACACCTTC. Protein: CASHTGGRVYGYTF.

This chain links TRBV3-1 (or the pseudogene TRBV3-2) with TRBJ1-3; no firm D call. Trimming stripped 0 bases from V and 4 bases from J, with 10 bases between. The CDR3 has 15 amino acids. Germline CDR1 LGHDT, CDR2 YNNKEL (reference sequence). The CDR3 nucleotides are TGTGCCAGCAGCCAAGAGGGCGCACAAGGAAACACCATATATTTT. Translation: CASSQEGAQGNTIYF.

This chain joins TRBV3-1 (or the pseudogene TRBV3-2) and TRBJ2-1, with a tentative D call TRBD2 (6 bases). There are 15 residues in the CDR3. V was shortened by 4 bases and J by 4 bases, with 14 bases between the two germline ends. Germline-derived CDR1 and CDR2 are LGHDT and YNNKEL (reference sequence). CDR3 in DNA: TGTGCCAGCAGCCCCCCCGCTAGCGAGTACAATGAGCAGTTCTTC. It translates to CASSPPASEYNEQFF.

The V and J genes are TRBV27 and TRBJ1-1; D is unresolved. The V and J ends lost 2 bases and 2 bases respectively, with 12 bases between them. From germline, CDR1 is MNHEY and CDR2 SMNVEV (reference sequence). This CDR3 has 15 amino acids. CDR3 sequence reads: CASSLRAGSNTEAFF. The CDR3, as DNA: TGTGCCAGCAGTTTACGCGCCGGGTCCAACACTGAAGCTTTCTTT.